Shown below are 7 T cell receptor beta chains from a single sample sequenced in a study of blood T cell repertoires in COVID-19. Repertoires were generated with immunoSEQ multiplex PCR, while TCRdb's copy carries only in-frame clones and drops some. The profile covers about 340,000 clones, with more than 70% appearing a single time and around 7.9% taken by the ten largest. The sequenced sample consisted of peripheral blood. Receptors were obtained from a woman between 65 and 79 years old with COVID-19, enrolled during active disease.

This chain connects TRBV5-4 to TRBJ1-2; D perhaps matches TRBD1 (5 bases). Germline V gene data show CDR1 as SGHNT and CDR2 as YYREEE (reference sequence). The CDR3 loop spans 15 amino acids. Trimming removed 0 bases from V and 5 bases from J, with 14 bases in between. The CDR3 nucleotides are TGTGCCAGCAGCTTGGACCAGGGAGGATGGTATGGCTACACCTTC. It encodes CASSLDQGGWYGYTF.

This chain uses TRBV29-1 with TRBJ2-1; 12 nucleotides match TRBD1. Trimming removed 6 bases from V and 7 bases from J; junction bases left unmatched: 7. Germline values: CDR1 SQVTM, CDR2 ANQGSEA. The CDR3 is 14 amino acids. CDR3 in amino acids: CSVEGQGAANEQFF. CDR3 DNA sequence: TGCAGCGTGGAGGGACAGGGGGCGGCAAATGAGCAGTTCTTC.

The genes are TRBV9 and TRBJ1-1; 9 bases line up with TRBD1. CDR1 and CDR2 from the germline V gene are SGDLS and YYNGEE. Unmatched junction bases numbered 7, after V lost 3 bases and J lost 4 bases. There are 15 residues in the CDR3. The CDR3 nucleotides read TGTGCCAGCAGCGCAGCTACGACAGGGGGCACTGAAGCTTTCTTT. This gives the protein CASSAATTGGTEAFF.

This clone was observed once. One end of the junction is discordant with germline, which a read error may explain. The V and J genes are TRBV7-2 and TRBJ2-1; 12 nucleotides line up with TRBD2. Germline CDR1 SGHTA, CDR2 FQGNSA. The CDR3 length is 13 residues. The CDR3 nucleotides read TGTGCCAGCAGCCTCGACCTAGCGGGGGGGCCGGTCTTC. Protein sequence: CASSLDLAGGPVF.

As DNA, the CDR3 is TGTGCCAGCAGTGTTGGGCTAGCGGGGTCCGATACGCAGTATTTT. Translating it yields CASSVGLAGSDTQYF. The chain links TRBV2 to TRBJ2-3, with 9 bases lining up with TRBD2. This CDR3 has 15 residues. The V gene's germline CDR1 is SNHLY and CDR2 FYNNEI. V shed 4 bases, J shed 6 bases, and the junction held 8 bases outside the gene matches. Drawing the rest from reference TRBV2 and TRBJ2-3, the complete variable domain is EPEVTQTPSHQVTQMGQEVILRCVPISNHLYFYWYRQILGQKVEFLVSFYNNEISEKSEIFDDQFSVERPDGSNFTLKIRSTKLEDSAMYFCASSVGLAGSDTQYFGPGTRLTVL.

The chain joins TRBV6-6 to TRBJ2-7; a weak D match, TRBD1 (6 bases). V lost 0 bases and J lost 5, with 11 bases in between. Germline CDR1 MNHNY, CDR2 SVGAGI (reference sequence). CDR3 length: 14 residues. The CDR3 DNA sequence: TGTGCCAGCAGTTACTCTGGCAGGGGCCACGAGCAGTACTTC. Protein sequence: CASSYSGRGHEQYF.

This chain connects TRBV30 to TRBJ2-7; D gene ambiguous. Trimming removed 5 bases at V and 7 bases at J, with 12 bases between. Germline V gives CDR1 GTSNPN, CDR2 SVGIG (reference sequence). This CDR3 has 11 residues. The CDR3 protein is CAWGPLLEQYF. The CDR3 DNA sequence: TGTGCCTGGGGACCCCTCTTGGAGCAGTACTTC.